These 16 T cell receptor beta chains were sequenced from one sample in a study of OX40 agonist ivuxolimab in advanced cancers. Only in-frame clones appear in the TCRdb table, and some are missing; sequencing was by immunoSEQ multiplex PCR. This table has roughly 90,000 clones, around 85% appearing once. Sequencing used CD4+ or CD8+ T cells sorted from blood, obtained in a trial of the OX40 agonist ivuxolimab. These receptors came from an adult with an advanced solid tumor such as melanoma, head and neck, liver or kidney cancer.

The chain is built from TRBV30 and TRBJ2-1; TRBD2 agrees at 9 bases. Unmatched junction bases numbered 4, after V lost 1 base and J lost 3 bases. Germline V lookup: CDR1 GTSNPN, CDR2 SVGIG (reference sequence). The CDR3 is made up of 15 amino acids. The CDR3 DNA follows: TGTGCCTGGAGTGCGGCTAGCGGGGTCTACAATGAGCAGTTCTTC. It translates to CAWSAASGVYNEQFF.

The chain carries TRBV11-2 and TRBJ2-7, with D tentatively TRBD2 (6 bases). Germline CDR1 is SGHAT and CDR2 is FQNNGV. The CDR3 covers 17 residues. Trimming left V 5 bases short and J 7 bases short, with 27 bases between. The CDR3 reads CASSPVTGRRGGLEQYF. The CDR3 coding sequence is TGTGCCAGCAGCCCAGTTACGGGACGACGAGGAGGGTTAGAGCAGTACTTC.

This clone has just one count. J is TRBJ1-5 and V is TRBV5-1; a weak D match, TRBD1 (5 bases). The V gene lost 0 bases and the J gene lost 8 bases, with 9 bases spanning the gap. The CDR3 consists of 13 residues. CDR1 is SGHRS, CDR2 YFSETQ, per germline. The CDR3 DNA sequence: TGCGCCAGCAGCTTGGAGCGGGGCAAGCCCCAGCATTTT. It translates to CASSLERGKPQHF.

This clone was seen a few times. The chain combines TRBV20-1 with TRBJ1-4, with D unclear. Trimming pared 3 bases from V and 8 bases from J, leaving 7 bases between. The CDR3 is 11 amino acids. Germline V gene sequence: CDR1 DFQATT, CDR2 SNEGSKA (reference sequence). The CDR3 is CSASPREKLFF. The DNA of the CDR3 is TGCAGTGCTAGTCCCCGAGAAAAACTGTTTTTT.

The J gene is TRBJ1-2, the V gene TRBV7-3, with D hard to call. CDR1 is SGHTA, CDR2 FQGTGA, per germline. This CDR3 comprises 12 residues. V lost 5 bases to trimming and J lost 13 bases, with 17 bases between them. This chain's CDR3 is CASSTTSTAVTF. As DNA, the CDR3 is TGTGCCAGCAGCACAACCTCGACCGCGGTCACCTTC.

The DNA for the CDR3 is TGTGCCAGTAGTTCAACACCGACAGCTAACACTGAAGCTTTCTTT. Translated, it gives CASSSTPTANTEAFF. The chain recombines TRBV19 with TRBJ1-1; D might be TRBD1 (5 bases). Trimming left V 5 bases short and J 2 bases short, with 15 bases between. CDR1 is LNHDA, CDR2 SQIVND, per germline (reference sequence). The CDR3 is made up of 15 amino acids.

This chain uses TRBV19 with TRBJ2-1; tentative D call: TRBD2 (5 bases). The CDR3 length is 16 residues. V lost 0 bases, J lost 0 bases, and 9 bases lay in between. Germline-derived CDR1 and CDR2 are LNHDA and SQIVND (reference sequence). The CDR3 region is CASSIEGRSSYNEQFF. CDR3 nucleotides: TGTGCCAGTAGTATAGAGGGGAGAAGCTCCTACAATGAGCAGTTCTTC.

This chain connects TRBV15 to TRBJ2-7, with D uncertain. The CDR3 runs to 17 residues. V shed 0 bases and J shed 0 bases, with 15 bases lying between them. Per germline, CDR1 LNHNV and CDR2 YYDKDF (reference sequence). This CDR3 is CATSRDRQASDSYEQYF. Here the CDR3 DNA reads TGTGCCACCAGCAGAGATCGTCAGGCATCTGACTCCTACGAGCAGTACTTC.

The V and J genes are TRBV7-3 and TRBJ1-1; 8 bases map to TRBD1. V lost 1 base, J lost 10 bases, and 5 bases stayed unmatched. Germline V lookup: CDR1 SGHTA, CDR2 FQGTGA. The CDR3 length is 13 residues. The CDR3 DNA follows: TGTGCCAGCAGCTTAAGGCAGGGGGCGTCAGCTTTCTTT. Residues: CASSLRQGASAFF.

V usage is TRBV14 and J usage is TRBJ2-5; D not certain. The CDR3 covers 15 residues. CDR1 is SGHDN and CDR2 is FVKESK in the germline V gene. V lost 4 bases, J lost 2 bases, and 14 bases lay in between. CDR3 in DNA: TGTGCCAGCAGCCTCCTATCCCGGATTCAAGAGACCCAGTACTTC. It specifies CASSLLSRIQETQYF.

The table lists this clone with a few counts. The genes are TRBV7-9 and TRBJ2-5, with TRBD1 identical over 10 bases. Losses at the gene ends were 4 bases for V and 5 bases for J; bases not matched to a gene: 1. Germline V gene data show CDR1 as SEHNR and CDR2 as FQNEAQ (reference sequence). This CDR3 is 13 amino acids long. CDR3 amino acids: CASSSTGGETQYF. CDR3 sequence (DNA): TGTGCCAGCAGCTCGACAGGGGGCGAGACCCAGTACTTC. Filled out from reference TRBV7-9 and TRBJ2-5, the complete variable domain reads DTGVSQNPRHKITKRGQNVTFRCDPISEHNRLYWYRQTLGQGPEFLTYFQNEAQLEKSRLLSDRFSAERPKGSFSTLEIQRTEQGDSAMYLCASSSTGGETQYFGPGTRLLVL.

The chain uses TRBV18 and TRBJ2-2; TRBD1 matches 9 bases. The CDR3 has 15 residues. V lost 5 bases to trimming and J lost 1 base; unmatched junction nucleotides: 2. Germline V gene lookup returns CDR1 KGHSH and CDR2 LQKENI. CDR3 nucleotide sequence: TGTGCCAGCTCAAGGGGACAGGGGAACACCGGGGAGCTGTTTTTT. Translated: CASSRGQGNTGELFF.

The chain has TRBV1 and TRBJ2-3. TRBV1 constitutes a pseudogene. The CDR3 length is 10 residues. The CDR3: CTRPKDTQYF. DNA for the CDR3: TGCACCAGGCCCAAAGATACGCAGTATTTT.

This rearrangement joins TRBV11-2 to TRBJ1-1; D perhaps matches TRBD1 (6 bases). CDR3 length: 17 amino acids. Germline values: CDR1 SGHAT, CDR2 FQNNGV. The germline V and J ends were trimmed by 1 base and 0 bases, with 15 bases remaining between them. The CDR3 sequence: CASSLVGGAGVNTEAFF. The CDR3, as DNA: TGTGCCAGCAGCTTAGTAGGTGGCGCAGGGGTGAACACTGAAGCTTTCTTT.

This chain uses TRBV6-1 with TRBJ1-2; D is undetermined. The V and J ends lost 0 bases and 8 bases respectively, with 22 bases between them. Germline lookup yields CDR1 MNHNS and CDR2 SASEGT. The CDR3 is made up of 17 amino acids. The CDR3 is CASSEAGQPHYSRGYTF. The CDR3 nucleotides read TGTGCCAGCAGTGAAGCCGGGCAACCGCATTATTCAAGAGGCTACACCTTC.

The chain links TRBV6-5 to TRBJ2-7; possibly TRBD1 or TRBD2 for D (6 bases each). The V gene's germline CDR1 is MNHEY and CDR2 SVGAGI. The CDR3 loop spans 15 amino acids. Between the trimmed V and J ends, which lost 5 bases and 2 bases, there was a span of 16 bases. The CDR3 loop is CASSKMGGTAYEQYV. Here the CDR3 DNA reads TGTGCCAGCAGTAAGATGGGGGGCACTGCCTACGAGCAGTACGTC.